What follows are 12 T cell receptor beta chains derived from one specimen sequenced in a study of identical twins. TCRdb fed the 5' RACE reads into MiXCR, producing one record per CDR3 protein. The table includes approximately 700,000 distinct CDR3 sequences, 18% detected once. This sample also appeared in a second study, on T cells expressing NK-cell markers.

The material sequenced was PBMCs. The receptor set was obtained from a woman aged 18-29 years in good health.

This sequence joins TRBV2 and TRBJ2-7; no firm D call. The V end was cut by 7 bases, the J end by 4 bases, with 17 bases between. Germline CDR1 is SNHLY and CDR2 is FYNNEI. The CDR3 loop spans 14 amino acids. In DNA form, the CDR3 reads TGTGCCAGCAATTTAGAGGTCCGGACGTACGAGCAGTACTTC. It yields the protein CASNLEVRTYEQYF.

The V call is TRBV7-8, the J call TRBJ1-6; D gene uncertain. Germline V gene lookup returns CDR1 SGHVS and CDR2 FQNEAQ. CDR3 size: 15 residues. The V gene lost 5 bases and the J gene lost 9 bases, with 17 bases spanning the gap. Here the CDR3 reads CASSPSVVRGSPLHF. In nucleotides, the CDR3 is TGTGCCAGCAGCCCCTCGGTCGTCCGGGGTTCACCCCTCCACTTT.

CDR3 in amino acids: CASSLGGYFGETQYF. DNA of the CDR3: TGTGCCAGCAGCTTAGGTGGCTACTTCGGAGAGACCCAGTACTTC. The chain couples TRBV7-9 to TRBJ2-5; no clear D gene. The CDR3 spans 15 residues. CDR1 is SEHNR, CDR2 FQNEAQ, per germline (reference sequence). Deletions cut 1 base from V and 4 bases from J, with 13 bases between.

This clonotype was detected a few times. V is TRBV20-1 and J is TRBJ2-3, with D hard to call. The CDR3 is 14 residues long. The V and J ends lost 6 bases and 2 bases respectively, with 15 bases between them. The germline V gene encodes CDR1 DFQATT and CDR2 SNEGSKA (reference sequence). The CDR3 DNA sequence: TGCAGTGCAACCATGGGCGGCAACACAGATACGCAGTATTTT. Translating gives CSATMGGNTDTQYF.

This clonotype was observed a handful of times. The gene calls are TRBV20-1 and TRBJ2-1; perhaps TRBD1 as D (5 bases). The ends were cut back, 0 bases at V and 15 bases at J, with 24 bases in the middle. The CDR3 covers 15 residues. Germline V gene data show CDR1 as DFQATT and CDR2 as SNEGSKA (reference sequence). CDR3 sequence: CSARDSWGLEYDPFF. The DNA for the CDR3 is TGCAGTGCTAGAGATTCCTGGGGCCTGGAGTATGATCCGTTCTTC.

Details on this clonotype: One junction end disagrees with the germline gene, perhaps due to a read error. The chain employs TRBV20-1 and TRBJ2-1, with a tentative D call TRBD1 (7 bases). The CDR3 has 13 residues. The V gene's germline CDR1 is DFQATT and CDR2 SNEGSKA (reference sequence). CDR3: CSQNRGGSNERFF. The CDR3 DNA is TGCAGTCAAAACAGGGGAGGTAGCAATGAGCGGTTCTTC.

In its sample, this clonotype was seen many times. The V call is TRBV7-2, the J call TRBJ2-3; no clear D gene. CDR1 and CDR2 (germline): SGHTA, FQGNSA. Trimming took off 1 base at V and 4 bases at J, with 9 bases between the two ends. This CDR3 has 14 amino acids. The CDR3 DNA follows: TGTGCCAGCAGCTTAGTACGGTCAGCAGATACGCAGTATTTT. It is translated as CASSLVRSADTQYF. The full variable domain, with the rest looked up from reference TRBV7-2 and TRBJ2-3, is GAGVSQSPSNKVTEKGKDVELRCDPISGHTALYWYRQSLGQGLEFLIYFQGNSAPDKSGLPSDRFSAERTGGSVSTLTIQRTQQEDSAVYLCASSLVRSADTQYFGPGTRLTVL.

This clonotype was seen only a few times. The genes are TRBV5-1 and TRBJ2-3; D call uncertain. V was clipped by 1 base and J by 4 bases, with 7 bases between them. Germline V gene sequence: CDR1 SGHRS, CDR2 YFSETQ. The CDR3 extends over 13 amino acids. The CDR3 nucleotides read TGCGCCAGCAGCTTGTTCAGTGCAGATACGCAGTATTTT. Its translation: CASSLFSADTQYF.

The chain joins TRBV7-8 to TRBJ1-2; D perhaps matches TRBD1 (5 bases). V lost 1 base and J lost 4, with 13 bases in between. The CDR3 extends over 15 amino acids. Germline V gene lookup returns CDR1 SGHVS and CDR2 FQNEAQ. DNA of the CDR3: TGTGCCAGCAGCTTAGAACGGGGCGACTCCTATGGCTACACCTTC. Encoded protein: CASSLERGDSYGYTF. The complete variable domain, with remaining parts taken from reference TRBV7-8 and TRBJ1-2, reads GAGVSQSPRYKVAKRGQDVALRCDPISGHVSLFWYQQALGQGPEFLTYFQNEAQLDKSGLPSDRFFAERPEGSVSTLKIQRTQQEDSAVYLCASSLERGDSYGYTFGSGTRLTVV.

The rearrangement uses TRBV13 and TRBJ1-1; D is perhaps TRBD1 (5 bases). Germline V gene sequence: CDR1 PRHDT, CDR2 FYEKMQ (reference sequence). There are 15 residues in the CDR3. The germline V and J ends were trimmed by 0 bases and 8 bases, with 16 bases remaining between them. The CDR3 coding sequence is TGTGCCAGCAGCTTAGGCCCAGGACAAGGTAAAGAAGCTTTCTTT. Protein sequence: CASSLGPGQGKEAFF.

The V call is TRBV7-2, the J call TRBJ2-1; 11 bases are shared with TRBD2. CDR3 length: 15 residues. The ends lost 3 bases at V and 9 bases at J; junction bases unmatched: 7. The germline gives CDR1 SGHTA, CDR2 FQGNSA. CDR3 region: CASSFFSGGESEQFF. The CDR3 DNA sequence: TGTGCCAGCAGCTTCTTTAGCGGGGGGGAGAGTGAGCAGTTCTTC. The full variable domain, with the rest looked up from reference TRBV7-2 and TRBJ2-1, is GAGVSQSPSNKVTEKGKDVELRCDPISGHTALYWYRQSLGQGLEFLIYFQGNSAPDKSGLPSDRFSAERTGGSVSTLTIQRTQQEDSAVYLCASSFFSGGESEQFFGPGTRLTVL.

This clonotype was seen a few times. The rearrangement uses TRBV20-1 and TRBJ1-6; D gene ambiguous. This CDR3 is 12 amino acids long. V was pared by 3 bases and J by 7 bases, with 7 bases between. CDR1 is DFQATT, CDR2 SNEGSKA, per germline (reference sequence). In nucleotides, the CDR3 is TGCAGTGCTAGGTACCCGAATTCACCCCTCCACTTT. Encoded protein: CSARYPNSPLHF.